Listed below are T cell receptor beta chains from one sample, sequenced in a study of blood T cell repertoires in COVID-19. Profiling relied on immunoSEQ multiplex PCR, and the TCRdb table lists in-frame clones only, not all of them. The data contain roughly 140,000 clones, around 80% of them singletons. The sequenced material came from peripheral blood. The receptors shown here come from a human donor in a cohort sampled during active COVID-19. Both conserved end residues are part of each CDR3. D genes are given only for firm matches. Not every row has a clone size; where given, it reads once, few, many or a size class.

V: TRBV6-5
J: TRBJ1-2
size: NA
D: NA
DNA: TGTGCCAGCAGCGACCCGCGGGGGGGCTACTATGGCTACACCTTC
CDR3: CASSDPRGGYYGYTF

V: TRBV3-1/TRBV3-2
J: TRBJ2-3
size: once
D: NA
DNA: TGTGCCAGCAGCCAGGACTCAAGCACAGATACGCAGTATTTT
CDR3: CASSQDSSTDTQYF

V: TRBV4-1
J: TRBJ1-1
size: once
D: NA
DNA: TGCGCCAGCAGCCTCCGACAGACATCGCTGAACACTGAAGCTTTCTTT
CDR3: CASSLRQTSLNTEAFF

V: TRBV28
J: TRBJ1-5
size: NA
D: NA
DNA: TGTGCCAGCACCCCTACTGTTCCGGGGAGAGGGCAGCCCCAGCATTTT
CDR3: CASTPTVPGRGQPQHF

V: TRBV27
J: TRBJ1-2
size: NA
D: TRBD1
DNA: TGTGCCAGCAGGCCGGGACAGGGCTATGGCTACACCTTC
CDR3: CASRPGQGYGYTF

V: TRBV13
J: TRBJ1-2
size: NA
D: NA
DNA: TGTGCCAGCAGCTTAGGGGAAGGGGCTTACCCAGGGGATAAGAACTATGGCTACACCTTC
CDR3: CASSLGEGAYPGDKNYGYTF

V: TRBV5-1
J: TRBJ2-3
size: NA
D: NA
DNA: TGCGCCAGCAGCTTGGCTGAGATTACAGATACGCAGTATTTT
CDR3: CASSLAEITDTQYF

V: TRBV28
J: TRBJ2-3
size: NA
D: TRBD1
DNA: TGTGCCAGCATAGAAGGGACAGTAAGCACAGATACGCAGTATTTT
CDR3: CASIEGTVSTDTQYF

V: TRBV30
J: TRBJ2-5
size: NA
D: TRBD1
DNA: TGTGCCTGGAGTGTACGAGGGGGCCGGGAGACCCAGTACTTC
CDR3: CAWSVRGGRETQYF

V: TRBV4-3
J: TRBJ2-2
size: NA
D: NA
DNA: TGCGCCAGCAGCCAAGAGACACTCGGGGAGCTGTTTTTT
CDR3: CASSQETLGELFF

V: TRBV4-1
J: TRBJ1-2
size: NA
D: NA
DNA: TGCGCCAGCAGCCAAGAATGGAGGCAGGGGTATAACTATGGCTACACCTTC
CDR3: CASSQEWRQGYNYGYTF

V: TRBV9
J: TRBJ2-5
size: NA
D: TRBD2
DNA: TGTGCCAGCAGCGGCGGACTAGCGGGGGGACAAGAGACCCAGTACTTC
CDR3: CASSGGLAGGQETQYF

V: TRBV9
J: TRBJ2-3
size: NA
D: TRBD2
DNA: TGTGCCAGCAGCGCCCCGGGACTAGCGGGGACAGATACGCAGTATTTT
CDR3: CASSAPGLAGTDTQYF

V: TRBV7-2
J: TRBJ1-4
size: NA
D: NA
DNA: TGTGCCAGCAGACGACTACAGGGAATTAATGAAAAACTGTTTTTT
CDR3: CASRRLQGINEKLFF

V: TRBV7-2
J: TRBJ1-1
size: NA
D: TRBD1
DNA: TGTGCCAGCAGCTTCGCCCAGGGGGCGCGGGGCACTGAAGCTTTCTTT
CDR3: CASSFAQGARGTEAFF

V: TRBV30
J: TRBJ1-5
size: few
D: NA
DNA: TGTGCCTGCCTACAGGGAGTCGGGCCCCAGCATTTT
CDR3: CACLQGVGPQHF

V: TRBV6-5
J: TRBJ1-2
size: NA
D: NA
DNA: TGTGCCAGCAGTTACAGCGGGTCGGGAGGCTATGGCTACACCTTC
CDR3: CASSYSGSGGYGYTF

V: TRBV13
J: TRBJ1-1
size: NA
D: NA
DNA: TGTGCCAGCAGCTTTGGCAGGGGAGCCGCTGAAGCTTTCTTT
CDR3: CASSFGRGAAEAFF

V: TRBV10-3
J: TRBJ2-6
size: once
D: TRBD2
DNA: TGTGCCATCAGTAGCGGGGGGCCGTCTACTGGGGCCAACGTCCTGACTTTC
CDR3: CAISSGGPSTGANVLTF

V: TRBV13
J: TRBJ1-6
size: NA
D: TRBD1
DNA: TGTGCCAGCAGCTCTCCCGGGACAGGGGGCATTTCACCCCTCCACTTT
CDR3: CASSSPGTGGISPLHF

V: TRBV4-2
J: TRBJ1-5
size: NA
D: NA
DNA: TGTGCCAGCAGCCAAGATTTCGGGCAGCCCCAGCATTTT
CDR3: CASSQDFGQPQHF

V: TRBV28
J: TRBJ2-7
size: NA
D: NA
DNA: TGTGCCAGCAGTTTGGGGGACACTACGTACTTC
CDR3: CASSLGDTTYF

V: TRBV6-5
J: TRBJ2-7
size: NA
D: TRBD2
DNA: TGTGCCAGCAGGAATACCGGGACTACTAACTACGAGCAGTACTTC
CDR3: CASRNTGTTNYEQYF

V: TRBV5-1
J: TRBJ2-1
size: NA
D: TRBD1
DNA: TGCGCCAGCAGCTACGACAGGGTCACAGGGTACAATGAGCAGTTCTTC
CDR3: CASSYDRVTGYNEQFF

V: TRBV19
J: TRBJ1-1
size: NA
D: NA
DNA: TGTGCCAGTAGTATACATGGGGGGATTGGGACTGAAGCTTTCTTT
CDR3: CASSIHGGIGTEAFF

V: TRBV2
J: TRBJ2-5
size: NA
D: TRBD2
DNA: TGTGCCAGCAGTGAAGTGGGGACTAAGTACTTC
CDR3: CASSEVGTKYF

V: TRBV29-1
J: TRBJ2-1
size: few
D: TRBD2
DNA: TGCAGCGCCGCGGAGGGCGGGGGGTACCACAATGAGCAGTTCTTC
CDR3: CSAAEGGGYHNEQFF

V: TRBV19
J: TRBJ1-3
size: NA
D: NA
DNA: TGTGCCAGTAGTATACGACAGAGCTCTGGAAACACCATATATTTT
CDR3: CASSIRQSSGNTIYF

V: TRBV5-4
J: TRBJ1-1
size: once
D: TRBD1
DNA: TGTGCCAGCAGCTCCACCGGGACAGGGTTGGTGAACACTGAAGCTTTCTTT
CDR3: CASSSTGTGLVNTEAFF

V: TRBV9
J: TRBJ2-1
size: NA
D: NA
DNA: TGTGCCAGCAGCGTAGGAAGCGGCTCCTACAATGAGCAGTTCTTC
CDR3: CASSVGSGSYNEQFF

V: TRBV5-4
J: TRBJ2-6
size: once
D: NA
DNA: TGTGCCAGCAGCCATTCCAAGACAAGCTCTGGGGCCAACGTCCTGACTTTC
CDR3: CASSHSKTSSGANVLTF

V: TRBV7-2
J: TRBJ2-7
size: NA
D: NA
DNA: TGTGCCAGCAGCCCCTTCGGAGGGATAGGCAAGCAGAACTTC
CDR3: CASSPFGGIGKQNF

V: TRBV29-1
J: TRBJ2-6
size: NA
D: TRBD1
DNA: TGCAGCGTTTCCGGGACAGGGGTCTCTGGGGCCAACGTCCTGACTTTC
CDR3: CSVSGTGVSGANVLTF

V: TRBV6-2/TRBV6-3
J: TRBJ2-3
size: few
D: TRBD2
DNA: TGTGCCAGCAGTCCCGGGACTAGCGGGGGGTCGGATACGCAGTATTTT
CDR3: CASSPGTSGGSDTQYF

V: TRBV6-5
J: TRBJ2-5
size: few
D: TRBD1
DNA: TGTGCCAGCAGCGACAGGGGGCACGACGAGACCCAGTACTTC
CDR3: CASSDRGHDETQYF

V: TRBV5-1
J: TRBJ1-2
size: NA
D: NA
DNA: TGCGCCAGCAGCTTGGCCGGACTCCCCTATGGCTACACCTTC
CDR3: CASSLAGLPYGYTF

V: TRBV28
J: TRBJ1-5
size: once
D: TRBD1
DNA: TGTGCCAGCAGTCTCGGACAGGGGTGGGAAATCAGTCAGCCCCAGCATTTT
CDR3: CASSLGQGWEISQPQHF

V: TRBV10-1
J: TRBJ1-5
size: NA
D: TRBD1
DNA: TGCGCCAGCAGTGAGTCGCTAGGAACAGGGGAATTCAATCAGCCCCAGCATTTT
CDR3: CASSESLGTGEFNQPQHF

V: TRBV7-2
J: TRBJ1-4
size: NA
D: NA
DNA: TGTGCCAGCAGCCCCGGGAGGGATGAAAAACTGTTTTTT
CDR3: CASSPGRDEKLFF

V: TRBV4-1
J: TRBJ1-2
size: NA
D: NA
DNA: TGCGCCAGCAGCCATCCGGGGTACGGCTACACCTTC
CDR3: CASSHPGYGYTF

V: TRBV7-6
J: TRBJ1-1
size: few
D: NA
DNA: TGTGCCAGCAGCTTAGCAGCTATAAACACTGAAGCTTTCTTT
CDR3: CASSLAAINTEAFF

V: TRBV11-2
J: TRBJ1-1
size: NA
D: NA
DNA: TGTGCCAGCAGCCCAGGGGCAGTTGCTGGTGACACTGAAGCTTTCTTT
CDR3: CASSPGAVAGDTEAFF

V: TRBV20-1
J: TRBJ2-7
size: NA
D: NA
DNA: TGCAGTGCTAGTAGCCCCCTGGGACTCTACGAGCAGTACTTC
CDR3: CSASSPLGLYEQYF

V: TRBV9
J: TRBJ1-2
size: NA
D: NA
DNA: TGTGCCAGCAGCGTAGACAGAGGGGGACGATATGGCTACACCTTC
CDR3: CASSVDRGGRYGYTF

V: TRBV28
J: TRBJ1-4
size: NA
D: NA
DNA: TGTGCCAGCAAAGGGGCGACTAATGAAAAACTGTTTTTT
CDR3: CASKGATNEKLFF

V: TRBV6-6
J: TRBJ1-5
size: NA
D: NA
DNA: TGTGCCAGCGGCCAGGGGTATCAGCCCCAGCATTTT
CDR3: CASGQGYQPQHF

V: TRBV9
J: TRBJ2-2
size: NA
D: NA
DNA: TGTGCCAGCAGCTCGACATGGAAGGGGACTTCGAACACCGGGGAGCTGTTTTTT
CDR3: CASSSTWKGTSNTGELFF

V: TRBV6-5
J: TRBJ1-1
size: NA
D: NA
DNA: TGTGCCAGCAGTTACAGACAGCCGAACACTGAAGCTTTCTTT
CDR3: CASSYRQPNTEAFF

V: TRBV6-2/TRBV6-3
J: TRBJ2-1
size: NA
D: TRBD2
DNA: TGTGCCAGCAGTTACATGCGGGGGGGCTACAATGAGCAGTTCTTC
CDR3: CASSYMRGGYNEQFF

V: TRBV5-5
J: TRBJ1-3
size: NA
D: NA
DNA: TGTGCCAGCGGACAGTACGGGCCTGGAAACACCATATATTTT
CDR3: CASGQYGPGNTIYF

V: TRBV4-1
J: TRBJ1-2
size: NA
D: NA
DNA: TGCGCCAGCAGCCAGGCCCTATTGGGCGCTAACTATGGCTACACCTTC
CDR3: CASSQALLGANYGYTF